Included here is one T cell receptor (beta chain) sequence, with context. The sample comes from a study of control samples from healthy donors and cancer patients. Germline values: CDR1 SGHNT, CDR2 YYREEE (reference sequence). CDR3 length: 15 residues. Germline trimming cut 4 bases from V and 2 bases from J; bases unmatched to any gene: 7. The table came from immunoSEQ multiplex PCR; TCRdb's copy has only in-frame clones and leaves some out. The sample lists some 80,000 clones, about 90% occurring once. The chain has TRBV5-4 and TRBJ2-3; 7 bases align to TRBD1. The sequence was obtained from an older woman with head and neck cancer. Sequenced sample: PBMCs. Written as DNA, the CDR3 is TGTGCCAGCAGCCACCGGGGACAGCACACAGATACGCAGTATTTT. Translation: CASSHRGQHTDTQYF.